This T cell receptor beta chain is from a study of blood T cells in healthy people across ages (dated by TCRdb to the mid-2010s). Concerning the study at large: In model experiments, template switching captured roughly one uniquely barcoded TCR beta cDNA molecule for every two T cells. To track age-related changes in TCR beta repertoire diversity, the study relied on deep sequencing normalized with unique cDNA molecular identifiers. Four age groups were formed from the donors: young (average about 16 years), middle-aged (around 40), aged (more than 55) and long-lived (about 80). To avoid experimental bias, donors of different ages were randomly spread across the sequencing lanes. Using the same blood draw, the study looked at two additional independent replicas of 1 million unique cDNA reads for two donors, one aged 18 to 30 and the other aged 80 or older. Overall results and qualifications from the work: Donor CMV infection status was unknown, potentially confounding age-related changes in expanded clonotypes. The long-lived group showed more naive CD4+ T cells, fewer expanded clones and increased TCR diversity than the aged group, suggesting age selection. Conclusive comparison of naive and antigen-experienced compartments was prevented by the profiling of bulk unsorted PBMCs. Observed TCR beta diversity per million T cells fell roughly linearly with age, and a significant reduction was already apparent by age around 40. Total diversity estimates from one million sequenced T cells were considered lower bounds and underestimates. A strong correlation was found between observed TCR beta diversity and the percentage of naive T cells measured by flow cytometry.

The donors were 40 or so Caucasian individuals from Russia, aged roughly 6 to 95 years, who were systemically healthy. Approximately 10 milliliters of peripheral blood were collected from each donor into EDTA-treated Vacutainer tubes. Ficoll-Paque density-gradient centrifugation was used to isolate PBMCs, with at least 7 million obtained per sample. Trizol reagent was used to extract total RNA from the PBMCs, yielding at least 5.5 micrograms per sample. Naive CD45RAhigh/CD27high T cell percentages were measured by flow cytometry on a PBMC aliquot from every donor. Measured from the cysteine to the phenylalanine, the CDR3 is 13 residues long. The sequence is cut down to CDR3 DNA, 39 bases in frame from base 1. Sequences MDHEN (CDR1) and SYDVKM (CDR2) are obtained from the germline V gene. After removal of 6 bases from V and 2 bases from J, the junction retains 4 bases not matched to a gene. Libraries were made using 5' RACE. TCRdb shows the sequencer as Illumina HiSeq 2500. A second PCR of about 7 to 12 cycles was performed with a sample-barcoded 5' primer and a J-beta primer mix. A template-switch 5' adaptor carrying 12 random nucleotides introduced a unique molecular identifier onto each TCR beta cDNA molecule. Each sample yielded at least 3 million CDR3-containing paired-end reads. First-strand cDNA was synthesized from all RNA with the Mint cDNA synthesis kit, primed by a TRBC-specific oligonucleotide. Following uracil-DNA glycosylase treatment, a first 18-cycle PCR with universal primers M1SS and BC2_uni_R was performed on all cDNA. Per the original workflow: For normalization, 1 million high-quality reads were randomly selected from each sample, with every read carrying a distinct molecular identifier. Reads sharing molecular identifiers were discarded rather than binned into consensus sequences. CDR3 identification, clonotype clustering and error correction used MiTCR with a Q25 quality threshold and the strictest error-elimination algorithm. A nonparametric unseen species model using Euler transformation provided a lower-bound estimate of total TCR beta diversity. TCRdb reran the public reads through fastp at Q25 and MiXCR, keeping productive beta chains. Each record represents a unique CDR3 protein, reported with the most common genes and DNA among its rows. It is TCRdb's table, rather than the study itself, that gives the V and J calls and clone size. This sample has roughly 1,500,000 distinct CDR3 sequences in its table, and around 42% of those were observed once. Clones ranked in the top ten supply 7.9% of the sample.

This clonotype was observed a handful of times. Its antigen remains undetermined. Base qualities are not provided; no much larger clone lies one nucleotide away. The receptor comes from a woman between 18 and 30 years old in good health. The chain is made from TRBV28 and TRBJ2-7; 7 nucleotides in the junction match TRBD1. Source material: blood. Read as DNA, the sequence is TGTGCCAGCAGACCGACAGGGCCCTACGAGCAGTACTTC. Translation gives CASRPTGPYEQYF. The full variable domain, completed from the reference TRBV28 and TRBJ2-7 proteins outside the CDR3, reads DVKVTQSSRYLVKRTGEKVFLECVQDMDHENMFWYRQDPGLGLRLIYFSYDVKMKEKGDIPEGYSVSREKKERFSLILESASTNQTSMYLCASRPTGPYEQYFGPGTRLTVT.